This section outlines one T cell receptor (beta chain) sequence together with its context. Its target is unknown. The CDR3 totals 15 residues. Trimming took 0 bases from V and 2 from J, leaving 10 bases between them. Germline lookup yields CDR1 SGDLS and CDR2 YYNGEE. Assay: immunoSEQ multiplex PCR; the TCRdb copy retains only in-frame clones and omits some. The data show about 35,000 clones, with over 80% seen just once and more than 30% held by the top ten. The record originates from a study of OX40 agonist ivuxolimab in advanced cancers. The wider study: Age averaged around 54 years (range roughly 20 to 90), and roughly 82% were male.

Study findings and constraints: Clonal expansion in partial responders at 0.1-3.0 mg/kg ranked among the lowest. Clonal expansion from baseline to week 6 occurred in both CD4+ and CD8+ T cells.

The sequenced sample was CD4+ or CD8+ T cells sorted from blood, obtained in a trial of the OX40 agonist ivuxolimab. The TCR comes from an adult with an advanced solid tumor such as melanoma, head and neck, liver or kidney cancer. The chain employs TRBV9 and TRBJ2-3, with TRBD2 as a possible D gene (5 bases). The DNA for the CDR3 is TGTGCCAGCAGCGTAGGTGGAGGAGACACAGATACGCAGTATTTT. Encoded protein: CASSVGGGDTDTQYF. Full variable domain (outside the CDR3, taken from reference TRBV9 and TRBJ2-3): DSGVTQTPKHLITATGQRVTLRCSPRSGDLSVYWYQQSLDQGLQFLIQYYNGEERAKGNILERFSAQQFPDLHSELNLSSLELGDSALYFCASSVGGGDTDTQYFGPGTRLTVL.